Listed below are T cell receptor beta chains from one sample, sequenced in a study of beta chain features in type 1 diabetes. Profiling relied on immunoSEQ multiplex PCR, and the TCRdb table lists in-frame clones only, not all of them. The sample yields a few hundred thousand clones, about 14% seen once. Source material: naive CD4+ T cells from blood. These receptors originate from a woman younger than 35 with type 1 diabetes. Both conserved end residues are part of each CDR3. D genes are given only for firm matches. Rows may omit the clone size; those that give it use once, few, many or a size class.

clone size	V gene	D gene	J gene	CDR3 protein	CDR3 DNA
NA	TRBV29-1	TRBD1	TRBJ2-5	CSVGQGGSQETQYF	TGCAGCGTTGGACAGGGGGGGAGCCAAGAGACCCAGTACTTC
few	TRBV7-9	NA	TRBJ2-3	CASSFQGADTQYF	TGTGCCAGCAGCTTCCAGGGTGCGGATACGCAGTATTTT
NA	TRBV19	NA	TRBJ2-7	CASSSGQGGEQYF	TGTGCCAGTAGTAGTGGGCAGGGTGGCGAGCAGTACTTC
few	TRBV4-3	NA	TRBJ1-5	CASSQDRNQPQHF	TGCGCCAGCAGCCAAGATAGAAATCAGCCCCAGCATTTT
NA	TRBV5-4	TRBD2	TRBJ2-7	CASRSGLAGVQEQYF	TGTGCCAGCAGATCGGGACTAGCGGGAGTGCAAGAGCAGTACTTC
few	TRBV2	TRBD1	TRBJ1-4	CASSEWTGGMEKLFF	TGTGCCAGCAGTGAGTGGACAGGGGGAATGGAAAAACTGTTTTTT
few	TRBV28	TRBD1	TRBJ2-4	CASTLGQGFNIQYF	TGTGCCAGCACCCTGGGACAGGGGTTTAACATTCAGTACTTC
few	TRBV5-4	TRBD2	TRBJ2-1	CASSLNPAGVYNEQFF	TGTGCCAGCAGCTTGAACCCAGCGGGAGTCTACAATGAGCAGTTCTTC
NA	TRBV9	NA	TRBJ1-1	CASSVDDRSNTEAFF	TGTGCCAGCAGCGTAGACGACAGATCGAACACTGAAGCTTTCTTT
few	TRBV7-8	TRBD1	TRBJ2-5	CASSYGQGGETQYF	TGTGCCAGCAGCTACGGACAGGGTGGGGAGACCCAGTACTTC
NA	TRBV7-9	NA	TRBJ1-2	CASSLGSGDLYGYTF	TGTGCCAGCAGCTTAGGCTCGGGGGACCTCTATGGCTACACCTTC
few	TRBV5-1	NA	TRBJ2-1	CASSLTAGQPYNEQFF	TGCGCCAGCAGCTTGACGGCGGGCCAGCCCTACAATGAGCAGTTCTTC
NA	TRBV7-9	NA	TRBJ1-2	CASSYHDRRSGYTF	TGTGCCAGCAGCTACCACGACAGGCGGAGCGGCTACACCTTC
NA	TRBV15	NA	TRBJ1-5	CATSRGGAAGDQPQHF	TGTGCCACCAGCAGAGGGGGAGCGGCAGGGGATCAGCCCCAGCATTTT
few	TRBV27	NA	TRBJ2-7	CASRRQGGSYEQYF	TGTGCCAGCAGGAGACAGGGAGGCTCCTACGAGCAGTACTTC
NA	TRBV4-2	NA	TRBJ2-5	CASTPGEGHQETQYF	TGTGCCAGCACACCGGGAGAGGGGCACCAAGAGACCCAGTACTTC
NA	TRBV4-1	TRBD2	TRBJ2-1	CASSQVSGSRDTGQFF	TGCGCCAGCAGCCAAGTGAGCGGGAGTCGAGATACCGGTCAGTTCTTC
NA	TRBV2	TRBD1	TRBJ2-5	CASSPDRVRYF	TGTGCCAGCAGCCCCGACAGGGTACGGTACTTC
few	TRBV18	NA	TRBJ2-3	CASSPNRAASTDTQYF	TGTGCCAGCTCACCCAACAGGGCCGCTAGCACAGATACGCAGTATTTT
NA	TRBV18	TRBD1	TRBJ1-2	CASSPRTGNGYTF	TGTGCCAGCTCCCCAAGGACAGGGAATGGCTACACCTTC
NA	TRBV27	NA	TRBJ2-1	CASSLLPGVTYNEQFF	TGTGCCAGCAGTTTATTACCGGGAGTTACGTACAATGAGCAGTTCTTC
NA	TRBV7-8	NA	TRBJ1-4	CASSQAGRNEKLFF	TGTGCCAGCAGCCAGGCAGGGCGTAATGAAAAACTGTTTTTT
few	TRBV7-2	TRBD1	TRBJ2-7	CASSTRTGDAYEQYF	TGTGCCAGCAGCACTCGGACAGGGGACGCCTACGAGCAGTACTTC
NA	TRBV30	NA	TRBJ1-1	CAWGHLNTEAFF	TGTGCCTGGGGACACCTAAACACTGAAGCTTTCTTT
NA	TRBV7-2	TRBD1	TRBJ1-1	CASSSETGWNTEAFF	TGTGCCAGCAGCTCTGAGACAGGGTGGAACACTGAAGCTTTCTTT
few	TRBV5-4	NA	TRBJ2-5	CANGRLAGTQYF	TGTGCAAACGGCCGACTGGCGGGGACCCAGTACTTC
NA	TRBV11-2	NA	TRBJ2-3	CASSPQGGGTQYF	TGTGCCAGCAGCCCCCAGGGGGGTGGTACGCAGTATTTT
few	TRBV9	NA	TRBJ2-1	CASSVGPRGYNEQFF	TGTGCCAGCAGCGTAGGGCCTAGGGGGTACAATGAGCAGTTCTTC
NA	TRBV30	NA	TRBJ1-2	CAWSPTQRNYGYTF	TGTGCCTGGAGCCCAACCCAACGGAACTATGGCTACACCTTC
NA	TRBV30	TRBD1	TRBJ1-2	CAWDTGGGYTF	TGTGCCTGGGACACAGGGGGTGGCTACACCTTC
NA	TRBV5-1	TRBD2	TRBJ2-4	CASSPGLLAAGENIQYF	TGCGCCAGCAGCCCCGGCCTCCTAGCGGCAGGTGAAAACATTCAGTACTTC
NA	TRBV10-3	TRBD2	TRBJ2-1	CAISAGLAGGSRSEQFF	TGTGCCATCAGTGCCGGACTAGCGGGAGGGTCAAGGAGTGAGCAGTTCTTC
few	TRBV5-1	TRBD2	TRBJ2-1	CASRSARSSGVHNEQFF	TGCGCCAGCCGGTCGGCGAGGTCTAGCGGAGTTCACAATGAGCAGTTCTTC
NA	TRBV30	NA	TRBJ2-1	CAWSRENEQFF	TGTGCCTGGAGCAGGGAAAATGAGCAGTTCTTC
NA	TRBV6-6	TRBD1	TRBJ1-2	CASSLQGAGGYTF	TGTGCCAGCAGCCTACAGGGGGCAGGTGGCTACACCTTC
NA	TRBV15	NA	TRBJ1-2	CATSRDSYGYTF	TGTGCCACCAGCAGAGATTCATATGGCTACACCTTC
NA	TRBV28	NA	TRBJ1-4	CATRAAGGANEKLFF	TGTGCCACCAGGGCCGCCGGGGGGGCGAATGAAAAACTGTTTTTT
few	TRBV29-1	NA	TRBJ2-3	CSVRRTNTDTQYF	TGCAGCGTTCGTAGGACAAACACAGATACGCAGTATTTT
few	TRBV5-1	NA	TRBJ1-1	CASSLVLGGEAFF	TGCGCCAGCAGCTTGGTGCTAGGAGGTGAAGCTTTCTTT
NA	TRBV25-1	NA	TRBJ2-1	CASSEGALNEQFF	TGTGCCAGCAGTGAAGGGGCTCTTAATGAGCAGTTCTTC
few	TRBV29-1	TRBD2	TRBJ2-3	CSVGSPSGITDTQYF	TGCAGCGTTGGATCTCCTAGCGGGATCACAGATACGCAGTATTTT
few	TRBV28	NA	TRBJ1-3	CASLDYRHGNTIYF	TGTGCCAGCCTGGACTACCGCCACGGAAACACCATATATTTT
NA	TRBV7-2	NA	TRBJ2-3	CASSLARDTRSSQYF	TGTGCCAGCAGCTTAGCGAGGGACACCCGCTCCTCGCAGTATTTT
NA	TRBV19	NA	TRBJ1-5	CASSMTGTPSNQPQHF	TGTGCCAGTAGTATGACAGGAACCCCTAGCAATCAGCCCCAGCATTTT
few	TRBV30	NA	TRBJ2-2	CAWSVSYTGELFF	TGTGCCTGGAGTGTCTCGTACACCGGGGAGCTGTTTTTT
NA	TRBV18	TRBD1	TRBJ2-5	CASSPTGGGETQYF	TGTGCCAGCTCACCCACAGGGGGCGGAGAGACCCAGTACTTC
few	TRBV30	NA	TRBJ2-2	CAWSGWRNTGELFF	TGTGCCTGGAGTGGATGGAGAAACACCGGGGAGCTGTTTTTT
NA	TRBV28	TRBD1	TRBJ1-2	CASRPSGTGLWYGYTF	TGTGCCAGCAGGCCTTCCGGGACAGGACTTTGGTATGGCTACACCTTC
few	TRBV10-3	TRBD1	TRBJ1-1	CAISDSGQVTEAFF	TGTGCCATCAGTGACTCGGGACAGGTCACTGAAGCTTTCTTT
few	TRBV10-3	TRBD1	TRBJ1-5	CAIRDRVVEPQHF	TGTGCCATCAGGGACAGGGTCGTGGAGCCCCAGCATTTT
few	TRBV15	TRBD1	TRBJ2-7	CATSREDRGYEQYF	TGTGCCACCAGCAGGGAGGACAGGGGCTACGAGCAGTACTTC